This entry describes one T cell receptor (beta chain). Its antigen is still unknown. The record originates from a study of cytomegalovirus exposure and HLA in healthy donors. Study-level points and caveats: In a later analysis, TCR beta V- and J-gene trimming was associated with a missense DCLRE1C variant. Using a false discovery rate of 0.05, a later analysis showed that some 16,000 TCR beta sequences were associated with HLA alleles.

This CDR3 has 14 residues. Germline assignment: CDR1 SGHNT and CDR2 YYREEE (reference sequence). V was shortened by 2 bases and J by 7 bases, with 13 bases between the two germline ends. PCR primers comprised 60 Vbeta and 13 Jbeta primers. The data were produced by immunoSEQ multiplex PCR, yet TCRdb's version contains in-frame clones alone and is incomplete. The data contain about 190,000 clones, roughly four fifths of them singletons. This receptor was identified in a woman aged 25-40 years in good health and CMV-seropositive. The chain links TRBV5-4 to TRBJ2-1; possible D gene TRBD2, 6 bases. The sequenced sample consisted of PBMCs. Here the CDR3 reads CASSFGTDRNEQFF. In nucleotides, the CDR3 is TGTGCCAGCAGCTTCGGGACTGATAGGAATGAGCAGTTCTTC.